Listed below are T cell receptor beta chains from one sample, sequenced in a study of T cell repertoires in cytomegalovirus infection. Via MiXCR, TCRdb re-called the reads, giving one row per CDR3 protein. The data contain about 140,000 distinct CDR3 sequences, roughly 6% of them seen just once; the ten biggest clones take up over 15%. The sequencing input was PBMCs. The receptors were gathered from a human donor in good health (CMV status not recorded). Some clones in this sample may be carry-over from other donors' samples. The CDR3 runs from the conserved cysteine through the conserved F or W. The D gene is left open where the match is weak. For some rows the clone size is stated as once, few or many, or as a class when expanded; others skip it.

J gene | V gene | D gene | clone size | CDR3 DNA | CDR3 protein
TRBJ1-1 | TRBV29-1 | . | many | TGCAGCGTTGCGGGGGGCGCGTCGAACACTGAAGCTTTCTTT | CSVAGGASNTEAFF
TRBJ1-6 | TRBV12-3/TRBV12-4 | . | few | TGTGCCAGCAGCCAGAGCTCCTATAATTCACCCCTCCACTTT | CASSQSSYNSPLHF
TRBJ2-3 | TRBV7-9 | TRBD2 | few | TGTGCCAGCAGCTTATTTATAGCGGGGGAGACAGATACGCAGTATTTT | CASSLFIAGETDTQYF
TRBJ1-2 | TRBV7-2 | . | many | TGTGCCAGCAGCTTAGAATGGGGGGATAACTATGGCTACACCTTC | CASSLEWGDNYGYTF
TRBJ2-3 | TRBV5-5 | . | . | TGTGCCAGCAGCCCCGACCCTTATACGCAGTATTTT | CASSPDPYTQYF
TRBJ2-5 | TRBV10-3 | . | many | TGTGCCATCAGTGGATCCAGGGGACAAGAGACCCAGTACTTC | CAISGSRGQETQYF
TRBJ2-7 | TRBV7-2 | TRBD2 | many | TGTGCCAGCAGCTTGTCTGCTAGCGGGGCCCACGAGCAGTACTTC | CASSLSASGAHEQYF
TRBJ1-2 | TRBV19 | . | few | TGTGCCAGTCGGCAGGGGCCCGTATATGGCTACACCTTC | CASRQGPVYGYTF
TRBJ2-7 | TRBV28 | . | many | TGTGCCAGCAGTTCGCCCCAGCCGGGGTCGAGCTCCTACGAGCAGTACTTC | CASSSPQPGSSSYEQYF
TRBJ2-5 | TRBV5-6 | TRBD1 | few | TGTGCCAGCAGCTTTTCGACAGGGGGCCAAGAGACCCAGTACTTC | CASSFSTGGQETQYF
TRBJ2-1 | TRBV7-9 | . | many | TGTGCCAGCAGCCTCCGGGACGGGAGACCTCAGTTCTTC | CASSLRDGRPQFF
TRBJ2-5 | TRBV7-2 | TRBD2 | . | TGTGCCAGCCGCCGATTAGCGGGGGGTAGGGAGACCCAGTACTTC | CASRRLAGGRETQYF
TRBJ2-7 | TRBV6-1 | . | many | TGTGCCAGCAGTGAAGCGCTGGCCAGGAACCACGAGCAGTACTTC | CASSEALARNHEQYF
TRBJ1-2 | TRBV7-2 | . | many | TGTGCCAGCAGCCAGGAGGGCTGGTATGGCTACACCTTC | CASSQEGWYGYTF
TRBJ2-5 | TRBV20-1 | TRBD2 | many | TGCAGTGCTAGAGACCACCGCCAGCGGACTAGCGGGGGGACCCAGGAGCCCCAGTACTTC | CSARDHRQRTSGGTQEPQYF
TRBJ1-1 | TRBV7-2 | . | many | TGTGCCAGCAGCTTAGCGGGGTCAGGACTGAAGTGGGCTTTCTTT | CASSLAGSGLKWAFF
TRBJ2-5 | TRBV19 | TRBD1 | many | TGTGCCAGTAGTACCGGGACAGGGTGGGAGACCCAGTACTTC | CASSTGTGWETQYF
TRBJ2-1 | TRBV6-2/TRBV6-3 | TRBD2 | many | TGTGCCAGCGCCTCTAGCGGGGTTTACAATGAGCAGTTCTTC | CASASSGVYNEQFF
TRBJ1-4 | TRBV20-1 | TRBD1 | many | TGCAGTGCTTCGGACAGGCTCAGAACTAATGAAAAACTGTTTTTT | CSASDRLRTNEKLFF
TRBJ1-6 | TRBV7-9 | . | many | TGTGCCAGCAGCTTAGTAGGGGGGATGTCCTATAATTCACCCCTCCACTTT | CASSLVGGMSYNSPLHF
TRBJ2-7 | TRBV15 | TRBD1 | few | TGTGCCACCAGCAGAGGGGACAGCTCCTACGAGCAGTACTTC | CATSRGDSSYEQYF
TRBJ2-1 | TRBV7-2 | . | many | TGTGCCAGCACCCTCTACAATGAGCAGTTCTTC | CASTLYNEQFF
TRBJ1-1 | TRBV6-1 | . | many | TGTGCCAGCAACCCCAAGGCGGACACTGAAGCTTTCTTT | CASNPKADTEAFF
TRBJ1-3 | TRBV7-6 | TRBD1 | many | TGTGCCAGCAGCCCACGGTCAGGGGGTCCCTCTGGAAACACCATATATTTT | CASSPRSGGPSGNTIYF
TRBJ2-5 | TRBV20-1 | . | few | TGCAGTGCTAGAGATCTCCAGACCCAGTACTTC | CSARDLQTQYF
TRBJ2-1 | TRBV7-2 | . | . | TGTGCCAGCAGCTTAGGGGGCATAGCGTCGAGCTCCTACAATGAGCAGTTCTTC | CASSLGGIASSSYNEQFF
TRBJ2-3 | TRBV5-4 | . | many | TGTGCCAGCAGCTCCACCCGGGGGTCCCCGGATACGCAGTATTTT | CASSSTRGSPDTQYF
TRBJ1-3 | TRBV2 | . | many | TGTGCCAGCAGTGACCAGGGTGGTGGAAACACCATATATTTT | CASSDQGGGNTIYF
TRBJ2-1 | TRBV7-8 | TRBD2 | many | TGTGCCAGCACCTATAGCGGGCGGCCCCCCAGCTCCTACAATGAGCAGTTCTTC | CASTYSGRPPSSYNEQFF
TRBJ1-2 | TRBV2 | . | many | TGTGCCAGCAGTGAGGATCTTAGGGGCTATGGCTACACCTTC | CASSEDLRGYGYTF
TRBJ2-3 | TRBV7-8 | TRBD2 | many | TGTGCCAGCAGCGCTCTAGCGGGGGGCACAGATACGCAGTATTTT | CASSALAGGTDTQYF
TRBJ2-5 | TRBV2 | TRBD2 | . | TGTGCCAGCAGTCCCGGGACTAGCGGGGGTGAGACCCAGTACTTC | CASSPGTSGGETQYF
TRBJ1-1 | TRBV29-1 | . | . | TGCAGCGTTGAAGATCCTGGCCTGAGGACTGAAGCTTTCTTT | CSVEDPGLRTEAFF
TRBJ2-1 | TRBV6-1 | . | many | TGTGCCAGCAGTTTCGGATCAGACAGCAATGAGCAGTTCTTC | CASSFGSDSNEQFF
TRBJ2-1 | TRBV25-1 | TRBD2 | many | TGTGCCAGCAGTGAATATGGGGCTAGCGGGGGCCTTAGCTCCTACAATGAGCAGTTCTTC | CASSEYGASGGLSSYNEQFF
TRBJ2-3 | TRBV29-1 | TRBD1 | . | TGCAGCGTTCACGACAGGGTGCCTTTAAAGTTCACAGATACGCAGTATTTT | CSVHDRVPLKFTDTQYF
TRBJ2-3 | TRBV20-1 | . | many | TGCAGTGCTGGCCGGTTGGTGGAGATCACAGATACGCAGTATTTT | CSAGRLVEITDTQYF
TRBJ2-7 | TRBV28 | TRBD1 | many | TGTGCCAGCAGAACGACAGGGGGAACTGCCTGGTACGAGCAGTACTTC | CASRTTGGTAWYEQYF
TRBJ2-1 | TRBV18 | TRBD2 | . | TGTGCCAGCTCACCTAGCGGGAGCTACGATGCGCAGTTCTTC | CASSPSGSYDAQFF
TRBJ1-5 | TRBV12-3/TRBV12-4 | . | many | TGTGCCAGCAGTTTAGAAGACGGGGCCAAGCCCCAGCATTTT | CASSLEDGAKPQHF